These 24 T cell receptor beta chains were all obtained from the same sample, sequenced in a study of cytomegalovirus exposure and HLA in healthy donors. In the PCR, 60 Vbeta and 13 Jbeta primers were used. Repertoires were generated with immunoSEQ multiplex PCR, while TCRdb's copy carries only in-frame clones and drops some. The table records 100,000 or so clones, around 74% of them present only once. Source material: PBMCs. These receptors came from a woman between 40 and 50 years old in good health and CMV-seronegative.

The rearrangement links TRBV7-3 to TRBJ2-2, with D maybe TRBD1 (5 bases). Germline V CDR1 and CDR2: SGHTA, FQGTGA. Trimming pared 5 bases from V and 4 bases from J, leaving 8 bases between. The CDR3 is made up of 13 amino acids. The CDR3 is CASSPQGTGELFF. CDR3 bases: TGTGCCAGCAGCCCTCAGGGCACCGGGGAGCTGTTTTTT.

The chain carries TRBV10-3 and TRBJ1-4; TRBD1 aligns across 8 bases. The CDR3 has 13 residues. Germline loops: CDR1 ENHRY, CDR2 SYGVKD. V lost 5 bases and J lost 5; bases outside the gene matches: 1. This CDR3 reads CAISRQGNEKLFF. The DNA of the CDR3 is TGTGCCATCAGTCGACAGGGGAATGAAAAACTGTTTTTT.

This chain links TRBV10-3 with TRBJ1-4; perhaps TRBD1 as D (5 bases). This CDR3 region has 15 residues. Between the trimmed V and J ends, which lost 5 bases and 7 bases, there was a span of 17 bases. In germline, CDR1 is ENHRY, CDR2 SYGVKD. The chain's CDR3 is CAISPDPAGGEKLFF. CDR3 DNA sequence: TGTGCCATCAGTCCCGACCCAGCCGGGGGTGAAAAACTGTTTTTT.

This clone was recorded a few times. The chain recombines TRBV19 with TRBJ2-5; 11 nucleotides agree with TRBD2. CDR1 is LNHDA, CDR2 SQIVND, per germline (reference sequence). V was clipped by 5 bases and J by 0 bases; unmatched bases: 5. The CDR3 spans 16 residues. The CDR3 loop reads CASSWRLAGNQETQYF. The CDR3 region has the DNA TGTGCCAGTAGTTGGAGACTAGCGGGGAACCAAGAGACCCAGTACTTC. Together with reference TRBV19 and TRBJ2-5, the CDR3 gives the full variable domain: DGGITQSPKYLFRKEGQNVTLSCEQNLNHDAMYWYRQDPGQGLRLIYYSQIVNDFQKGDIAEGYSVSREKKESFPLTVTSAQKNPTAFYLCASSWRLAGNQETQYFGPGTRLLVL.

This chain uses TRBV6-1 with TRBJ2-5; weak D call: TRBD1 (6 bases). With the DNA end fitting TRBJ2-7 better, the J assignment may be wrong. Germline V gene lookup returns CDR1 MNHNS and CDR2 SASEGT. There are 18 residues in the CDR3. CDR3 coding DNA: TGTGCCAGCAGTGAATCCATGGTAAGGACAGTGGATTCTCACGAGCAGTACTTC. Encoded protein: CASSESMVRTVDSHEQYF.

V is TRBV28 and J is TRBJ1-6; D might be TRBD1 (6 bases). The CDR3 runs to 13 residues. V was trimmed by 9 bases and J by 8 bases, leaving 14 bases between them. CDR1 is MDHEN, CDR2 SYDVKM, per germline. The chain's CDR3 is CASEQGNDSPLHF. CDR3 nucleotide sequence: TGTGCCAGTGAACAGGGTAATGATTCACCCCTCCACTTT.

In DNA, the CDR3 is TGTGCCAGCAGTTTATTTCATGGGGACAGGGAAGCTTTCTTT. It specifies CASSLFHGDREAFF. The chain links TRBV27 to TRBJ1-1; 8 nucleotides align to TRBD1. V gave up 1 base and J gave up 8 bases; unmatched junction bases: 6. CDR1 is MNHEY, CDR2 SMNVEV, per germline (reference sequence). CDR3 length: 14 residues.

The chain joins TRBV6-5 to TRBJ2-3; D is uncertain. There are 13 residues in the CDR3. Trimming left V 7 bases short and J 5 bases short, with 13 bases between. Germline V lookup: CDR1 MNHEY, CDR2 SVGAGI. CDR3 nucleotide sequence: TGTGCCAGCACAGAACCGGGTCAAGATACGCAGTATTTT. Protein product: CASTEPGQDTQYF.

The V call is TRBV7-2, the J call TRBJ2-7; 12 bases agree with TRBD1. Germline trimming cut 4 bases from V and 6 bases from J; bases unmatched to any gene: 7. CDR1 is SGHTA, CDR2 FQGNSA, per germline. The CDR3 runs to 15 residues. CDR3 sequence: CASSSQGTGGVEQYF. CDR3 coding DNA: TGTGCCAGCAGCTCGCAGGGGACAGGGGGCGTCGAGCAGTACTTC.

The V and J genes are TRBV4-2 and TRBJ2-3; maybe TRBD1 (6 bases). This CDR3 is 15 amino acids long. Trimming left V 3 bases short and J 4 bases short, with 14 bases between. Germline values: CDR1 LGHNA, CDR2 YNFKEQ. The CDR3 DNA reads TGTGCCAGCAGCCAGCTACCAACAGGGTCAGATACGCAGTATTTT. This encodes CASSQLPTGSDTQYF.

The chain carries TRBV6-1 and TRBJ1-2; TRBD1 is a possible D gene (6 bases). This CDR3 spans 15 amino acids. V dropped 6 bases and J dropped 2 bases, with 16 bases sitting between them. Germline CDR1 reads MNHNS; CDR2 reads SASEGT. The CDR3 here is CASRATRGQNYGYTF. The CDR3 DNA sequence: TGTGCCAGCAGAGCTACCAGAGGACAGAACTATGGCTACACCTTC.

CDR3 in amino acids: CASSLVSFNEQFF. The CDR3 region has the DNA TGTGCCAGCAGCTTAGTGAGCTTCAATGAGCAGTTCTTC. V gene TRBV7-9 combines with J gene TRBJ2-1, with D uncertain. The ends were cut back, 1 base at V and 6 bases at J, with 7 bases in the middle. This CDR3 is 13 amino acids long. Germline V gene lookup returns CDR1 SEHNR and CDR2 FQNEAQ (reference sequence).

The chain links TRBV6-1 to TRBJ2-5; perhaps TRBD1 as D (6 bases). Germline V gene sequence: CDR1 MNHNS, CDR2 SASEGT. The CDR3 consists of 15 residues. The V gene lost 4 bases and the J gene lost 1 base, with 13 bases spanning the gap. CDR3: CASSVFRTVQETQYF. The CDR3, as DNA: TGTGCCAGCAGTGTTTTCAGGACAGTCCAAGAGACCCAGTACTTC.

V usage is TRBV28 and J usage is TRBJ1-4; TRBD1 might be the D (6 bases). This CDR3 has 14 residues. CDR1 and CDR2 from the germline V gene are MDHEN and SYDVKM. Trimming took off 3 bases at V and 4 bases at J, with 9 bases between the two ends. The CDR3 region is CASSFHRDNEKLFF. DNA of the CDR3: TGTGCCAGCAGTTTCCACAGGGATAATGAAAAACTGTTTTTT.

The chain employs TRBV7-9 and TRBJ2-6, with TRBD1 matching over 7 bases. The germline V gene encodes CDR1 SEHNR and CDR2 FQNEAQ (reference sequence). CDR3 length: 19 residues. Trimming cost V 5 bases and J 0 bases; bases outside gene matches: 13. The CDR3 DNA reads as TGTGCCAGCAGCGCCCTTTGGGACAGTTTTTCCTCTGGGGCCAACGTCCTGACTTTC. Translated: CASSALWDSFSSGANVLTF.

Note on this clone: The junction departs from germline at one end; a sequencing error may be responsible. The chain links TRBV7-9 to TRBJ1-2; tentatively, D is TRBD1 (5 bases). CDR1 and CDR2 from the germline V gene are SEHNR and FQNEAQ (reference sequence). CDR3 length: 16 amino acids. For the CDR3, the DNA is TGTTCCAGCAGCTTAGTCGATCGGGAGGGGAACTATGGCTACACCTTC. Amino acid sequence: CSSSLVDREGNYGYTF.

This chain joins TRBV29-1 and TRBJ2-1; TRBD2 aligns across 12 bases. The CDR3 contains 14 residues. V trimming: 1 base; J trimming: 10 bases; junction bases outside the gene matches: 5. The germline V gene encodes CDR1 SQVTM and CDR2 ANQGSEA. CDR3 region: CSVEVPSGREEQFF. The CDR3 DNA follows: TGCAGCGTTGAAGTACCTAGCGGGAGGGAGGAGCAGTTCTTC.

About this clone itself: The junction departs from the called germline gene at one end, perhaps through a read error. The V gene is TRBV7-9, the J gene TRBJ2-3, with D perhaps TRBD2 (6 bases). This CDR3 region has 17 residues. Looked up from germline, CDR1 is SEHNR and CDR2 is FQNEAQ (reference sequence). CDR3 residues: CSSSALSMDYYTDTQYF. The CDR3 bases are TGTTCCAGCAGCGCCCTCTCTATGGACTACTACACAGATACGCAGTATTTT.

This chain uses TRBV5-4 with TRBJ2-7; tentative D call: TRBD2 (5 bases). There are 13 residues in the CDR3. Deletions cut 4 bases from V and 7 bases from J, with 15 bases between. CDR1 SGHNT and CDR2 YYREEE come from the germline V gene (reference sequence). The CDR3 here is CASSIGPPGEQYF. CDR3 bases: TGTGCCAGCAGCATCGGGCCCCCGGGAGAGCAGTACTTC. Full variable domain (remainder filled in from reference TRBV5-4 and TRBJ2-7): ETGVTQSPTHLIKTRGQQVTLRCSSQSGHNTVSWYQQALGQGPQFIFQYYREEENGRGNFPPRFSGLQFPNYSSELNVNALELDDSALYLCASSIGPPGEQYFGPGTRLTVT.

The sample holds a few counts of this clone. The rearrangement links TRBV6-1 to TRBJ2-3; possible D gene TRBD2, 6 bases. The CDR3 totals 15 residues. Germline-derived CDR1 and CDR2 are MNHNS and SASEGT. V shed 2 bases and J shed 1 base, with 10 bases lying between them. The CDR3 region is CASSEIAGRTDTQYF. In DNA, the CDR3 is TGTGCCAGCAGTGAAATCGCGGGGCGCACAGATACGCAGTATTTT.

The chain combines TRBV27 with TRBJ1-4; unclear D gene. The V end was cut by 8 bases, the J end by 5 bases, with 12 bases between. The CDR3 runs 13 residues. Germline loops: CDR1 MNHEY, CDR2 SMNVEV (reference sequence). The CDR3 DNA follows: TGTGCCAGCCGTACCCGGGAAAATGAAAAACTGTTTTTT. Its protein is CASRTRENEKLFF.

In nucleotides, the CDR3 is TGCGCCAGCAGCCAAGAAGTAACTAGCGGGAACACCGGGGAGCTGTTTTTT. Encoded protein: CASSQEVTSGNTGELFF. This sequence joins TRBV4-1 and TRBJ2-2, with 8 nucleotides matching TRBD2. Germline V gives CDR1 MGHRA, CDR2 YSYEKL. The V and J ends lost 0 bases and 1 base, in that order; junction bases with no gene match: 4. The CDR3 totals 17 residues.

The rearrangement uses TRBV4-2 and TRBJ2-3; TRBD2 matches at 11 bases. Germline values: CDR1 LGHNA, CDR2 YNFKEQ. This CDR3 spans 18 amino acids. The J segment lost 2 bases and the V segment lost 0 bases, leaving 7 bases of the junction unmatched. CDR3 bases: TGTGCCAGCAGCCAAGAAACATATAGCGGGGGGGCCACAGATACGCAGTATTTT. It encodes CASSQETYSGGATDTQYF.

The chain employs TRBV7-3 and TRBJ2-3; tentatively, D is TRBD1 (6 bases). CDR1 is SGHTA, CDR2 FQGTGA, per germline. The CDR3 covers 13 residues. Deletions cut 0 bases from V and 5 bases from J, with 6 bases between. The CDR3 here is CASSLTRGDTQYF. In DNA, the CDR3 is TGTGCCAGCAGCTTAACCAGGGGAGATACGCAGTATTTT.